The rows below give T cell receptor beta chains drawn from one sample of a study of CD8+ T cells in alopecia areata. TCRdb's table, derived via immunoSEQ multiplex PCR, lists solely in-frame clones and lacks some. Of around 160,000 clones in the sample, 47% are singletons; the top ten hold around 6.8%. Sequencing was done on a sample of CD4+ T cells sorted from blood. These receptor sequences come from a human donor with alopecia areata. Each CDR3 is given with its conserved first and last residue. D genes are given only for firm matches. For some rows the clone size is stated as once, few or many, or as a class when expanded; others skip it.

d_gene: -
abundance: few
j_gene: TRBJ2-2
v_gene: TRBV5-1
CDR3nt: TGCGCCAGCAGCTTGACGGGGTTCGGTACCGGGGAGCTGTTTTTT
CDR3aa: CASSLTGFGTGELFF

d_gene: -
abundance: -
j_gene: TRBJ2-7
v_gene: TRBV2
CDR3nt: TGTGCCAGCAGTGACTACGAGCAGTACTTC
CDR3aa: CASSDYEQYF

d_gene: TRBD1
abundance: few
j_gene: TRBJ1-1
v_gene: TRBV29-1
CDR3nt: TGCAGCGTTGTGGGGACAGGGGGTTTATACACTGAAGCTTTCTTT
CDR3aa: CSVVGTGGLYTEAFF

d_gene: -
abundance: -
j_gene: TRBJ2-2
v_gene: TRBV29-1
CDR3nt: TGCAGCGCGCGTAGGGTTTCAGCCGGGGAGCTGTTTTTT
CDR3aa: CSARRVSAGELFF

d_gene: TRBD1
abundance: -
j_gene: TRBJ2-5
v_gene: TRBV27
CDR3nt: TGTGCCAGGACAGGGGGCGCGGGGACCCAGTACTTC
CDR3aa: CARTGGAGTQYF

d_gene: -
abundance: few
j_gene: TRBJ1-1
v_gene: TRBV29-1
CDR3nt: TGCAGCGTTGCCAGGACAAACACTGAAGCTTTCTTT
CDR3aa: CSVARTNTEAFF

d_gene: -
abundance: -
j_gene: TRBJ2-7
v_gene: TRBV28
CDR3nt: TGTGCCAGCAGTTTACGTGGCGAGCAGTACTTC
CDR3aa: CASSLRGEQYF

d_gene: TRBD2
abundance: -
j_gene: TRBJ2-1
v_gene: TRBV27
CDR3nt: TGTGCCAGCAGTCTCGAGCGGGAGGGCCTGAATGAGCAGTTCTTC
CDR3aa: CASSLEREGLNEQFF

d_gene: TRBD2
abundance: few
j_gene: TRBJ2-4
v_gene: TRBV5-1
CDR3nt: TGCGCCAGCAGCCAAACTAGCGAGCACATTCAGTACTTC
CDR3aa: CASSQTSEHIQYF

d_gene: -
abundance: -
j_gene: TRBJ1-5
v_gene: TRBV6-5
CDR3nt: TGTGCCAGCCGCGACAGATCCAATCAGCCCCAGCATTTT
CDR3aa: CASRDRSNQPQHF

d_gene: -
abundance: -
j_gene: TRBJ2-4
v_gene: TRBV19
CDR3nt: TGTGCCAGTAGTCCACGACAGCTACCTAATATACAGTACTTC
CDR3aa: CASSPRQLPNIQYF

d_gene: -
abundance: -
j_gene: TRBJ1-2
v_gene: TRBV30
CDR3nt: TGTGCCTGGACGAGTCAGGGGAACTATGGCTACACCTTC
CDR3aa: CAWTSQGNYGYTF

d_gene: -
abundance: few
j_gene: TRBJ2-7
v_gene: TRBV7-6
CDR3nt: TGTGCCAGCAGCTTAGTGGACGGGATTTCCTACGAGCAGTACTTC
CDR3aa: CASSLVDGISYEQYF

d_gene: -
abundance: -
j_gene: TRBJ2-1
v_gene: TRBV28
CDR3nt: TGTGCCAGCACCACCCCTATCTCCTACAATGAGCAGTTCTTC
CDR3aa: CASTTPISYNEQFF

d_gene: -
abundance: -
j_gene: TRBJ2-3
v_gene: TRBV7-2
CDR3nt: TGTGCCAGCAGCTTAGTTCGGGATACGCAGTATTTT
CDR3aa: CASSLVRDTQYF

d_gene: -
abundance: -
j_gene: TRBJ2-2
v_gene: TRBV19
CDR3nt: TGTGCCAGTAGTATCACTGCCCCGGCCACCGGGGAGCTGTTTTTT
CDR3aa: CASSITAPATGELFF

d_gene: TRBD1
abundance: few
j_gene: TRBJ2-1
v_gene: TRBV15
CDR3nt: TGTGCCACCAGCAGAGATGGTTACAGGGGCAATGAGCAGTTCTTC
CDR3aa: CATSRDGYRGNEQFF

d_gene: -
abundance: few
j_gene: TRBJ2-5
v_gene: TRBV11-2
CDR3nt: TGTGCCAGCAGCTTACGGCCGGGGGAGACCCAGTACTTC
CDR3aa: CASSLRPGETQYF

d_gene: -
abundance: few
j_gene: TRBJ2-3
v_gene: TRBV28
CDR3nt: TGTGCCAGCAGTTTTGGGGGAAGCACAGATACGCAGTATTTT
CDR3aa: CASSFGGSTDTQYF

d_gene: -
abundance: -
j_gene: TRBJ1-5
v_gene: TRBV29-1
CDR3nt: TGCAGCGTCACGGGTCCGGGGCTAAATCAGCCCCAGCATTTT
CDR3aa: CSVTGPGLNQPQHF

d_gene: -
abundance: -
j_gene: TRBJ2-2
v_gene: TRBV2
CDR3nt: TGTGCCAGCAGTGAAGCACTTGACAGGAACACCGGGGAGCTGTTTTTT
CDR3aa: CASSEALDRNTGELFF

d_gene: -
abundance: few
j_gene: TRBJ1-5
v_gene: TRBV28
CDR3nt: TGTGCCAGCAGTTTGATAGCGGCTAATCAGCCCCAGCATTTT
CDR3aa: CASSLIAANQPQHF

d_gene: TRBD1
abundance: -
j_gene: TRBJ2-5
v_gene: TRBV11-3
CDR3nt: TGTGCCAGCAGACCCCGGGACAGGGGCTCGGAGACCCAGTACTTC
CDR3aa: CASRPRDRGSETQYF

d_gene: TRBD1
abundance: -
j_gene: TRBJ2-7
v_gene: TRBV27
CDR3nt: TGTGCCAGCATCCCCCTCGGCCAGGGACAGGTGATACACGAGCAGTACTTC
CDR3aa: CASIPLGQGQVIHEQYF

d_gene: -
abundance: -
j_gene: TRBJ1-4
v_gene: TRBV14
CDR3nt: TGTGCCAGCAGGGAAGGTAGTAGAGAAAAACTGTTTTTT
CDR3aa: CASREGSREKLFF

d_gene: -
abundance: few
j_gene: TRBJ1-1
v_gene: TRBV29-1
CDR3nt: TGCAGCGTTGAAAAGCATAACACTGAAGCTTTCTTT
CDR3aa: CSVEKHNTEAFF